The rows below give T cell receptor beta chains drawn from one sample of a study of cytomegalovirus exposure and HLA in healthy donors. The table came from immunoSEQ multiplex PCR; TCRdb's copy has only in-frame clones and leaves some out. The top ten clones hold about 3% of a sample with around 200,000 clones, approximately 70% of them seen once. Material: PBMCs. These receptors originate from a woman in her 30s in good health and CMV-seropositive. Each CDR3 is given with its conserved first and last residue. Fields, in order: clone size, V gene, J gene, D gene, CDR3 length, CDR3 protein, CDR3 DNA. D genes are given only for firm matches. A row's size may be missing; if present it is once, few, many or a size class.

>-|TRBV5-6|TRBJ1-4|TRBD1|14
CASSPGTGYEKLFF
TGTGCCAGCAGCCCCGGGACAGGGTACGAAAAACTGTTTTTT
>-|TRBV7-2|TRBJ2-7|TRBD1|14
CASSYWGQGDEQYF
TGTGCCAGCAGTTATTGGGGACAGGGGGACGAGCAGTACTTC
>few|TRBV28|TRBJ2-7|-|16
CASSLWDGNIAYEQYF
TGTGCCAGCAGTTTATGGGACGGGAACATTGCCTACGAGCAGTACTTC
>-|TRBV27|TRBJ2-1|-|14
CASSLWGSLGEQFF
TGTGCCAGCAGTTTATGGGGCTCTTTGGGCGAGCAGTTCTTC
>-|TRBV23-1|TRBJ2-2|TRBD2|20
CASPLPPPWAGARNTGELFF
TGCGCCAGCCCCCTTCCGCCACCGTGGGCGGGAGCCAGGAACACCGGGGAGCTGTTTTTT
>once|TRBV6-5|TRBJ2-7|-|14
CASSVGLVSYEQYF
TGTGCCAGCAGTGTCGGACTCGTCTCCTACGAGCAGTACTTC
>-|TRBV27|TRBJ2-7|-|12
CASSTPSGGQYF
TGTGCCAGCAGTACCCCCTCGGGTGGGCAGTACTTC
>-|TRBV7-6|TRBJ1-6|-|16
CASSLSLTGQNSPLHF
TGTGCCAGCAGCTTATCGTTAACTGGACAGAATTCACCCCTCCACTTT
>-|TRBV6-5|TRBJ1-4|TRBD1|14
CASSLQGAGEKLFF
TGTGCCAGCAGTTTACAGGGGGCAGGGGAAAAACTGTTTTTT
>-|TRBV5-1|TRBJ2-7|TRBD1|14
CASSLVGGSDEQYF
TGCGCCAGCAGCTTGGTAGGGGGCAGCGACGAGCAGTACTTC
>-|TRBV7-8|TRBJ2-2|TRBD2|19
CASSLVRGLAGGAAGELFF
TGTGCCAGCAGCTTAGTTAGGGGACTAGCGGGAGGCGCGGCCGGGGAGCTGTTTTTT
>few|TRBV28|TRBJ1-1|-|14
CASRPRGGNTEAFF
TGTGCCAGTCGCCCTAGGGGGGGGAACACTGAAGCTTTCTTT
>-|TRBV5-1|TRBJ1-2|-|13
CASSLLGPDGYTF
TGCGCCAGCAGCTTGCTGGGGCCCGATGGCTACACCTTC
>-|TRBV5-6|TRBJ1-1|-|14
CASRMSGQGTEAFF
TGTGCCAGCAGGATGAGTGGGCAGGGCACTGAAGCTTTCTTT
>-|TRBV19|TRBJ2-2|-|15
CASSSRDTGLRELFF
TGTGCCAGTAGTTCCCGGGACACTGGTTTGCGGGAGCTGTTTTTT
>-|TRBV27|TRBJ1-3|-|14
CASSLGGTGNTIYF
TGTGCCAGCAGTTTAGGGGGCACTGGAAACACCATATATTTT
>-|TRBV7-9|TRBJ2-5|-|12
CASSASLETQYF
TGTGCCAGCAGCGCTAGTTTGGAGACCCAGTACTTC
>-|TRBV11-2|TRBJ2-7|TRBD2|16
CASSLESGGASYEQYF
TGTGCCAGCAGCTTAGAGTCGGGAGGAGCGTCCTACGAGCAGTACTTC
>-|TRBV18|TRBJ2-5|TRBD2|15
CASSPSSGPLETQYF
TGTGCCAGCTCACCGTCTAGCGGGCCGCTGGAGACCCAGTACTTC
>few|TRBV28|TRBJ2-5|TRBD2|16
CASSSKREDLQETQYF
TGTGCCAGCAGTTCGAAGCGGGAGGATCTTCAAGAGACCCAGTACTTC
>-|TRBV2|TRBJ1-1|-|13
CASSPEAGTEAFF
TGTGCCAGCAGTCCTGAGGCTGGCACTGAAGCTTTCTTT
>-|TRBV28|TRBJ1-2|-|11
CASLRDYGYTF
TGTGCCAGCCTACGGGATTATGGCTACACCTTC
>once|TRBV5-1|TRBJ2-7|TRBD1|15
CASSFGTGGGYEQYF
TGCGCCAGCAGCTTCGGGACAGGGGGGGGCTACGAGCAGTACTTC
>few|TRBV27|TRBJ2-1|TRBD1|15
CASSWGGTGGNEQFF
TGTGCCAGCAGTTGGGGGGGGACAGGGGGAAATGAGCAGTTCTTC
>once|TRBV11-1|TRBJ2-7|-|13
CASSLGQSYEQYF
TGTGCCAGCAGCTTGGGACAATCCTACGAGCAGTACTTC
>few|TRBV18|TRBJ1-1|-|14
CASSPLFRNTEAFF
TGTGCCAGCTCACCACTTTTCAGAAACACTGAAGCTTTCTTT
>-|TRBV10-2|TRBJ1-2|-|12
CASSPLEGGYTF
TGCGCCAGCAGCCCCTTGGAGGGAGGCTACACCTTC
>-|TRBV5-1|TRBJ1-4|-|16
CASSLGGGATNEKLFF
TGCGCCAGCAGCTTGGGGGGCGGCGCAACTAATGAAAAACTGTTTTTT
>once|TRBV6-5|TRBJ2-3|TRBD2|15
CASRPPSGGADTQYF
TGTGCCAGCAGACCTCCCTCGGGAGGGGCAGATACGCAGTATTTT
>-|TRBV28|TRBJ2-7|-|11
CASSSFYEQYF
TGTGCCAGCAGTTCATTCTACGAGCAGTACTTC
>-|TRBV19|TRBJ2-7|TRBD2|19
CASSALVLAGLTDPYEQYF
TGTGCCAGTAGTGCCTTGGTCCTAGCGGGACTTACTGATCCCTACGAGCAGTACTTC
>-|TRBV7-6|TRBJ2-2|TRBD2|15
CASSLALADTGELFF
TGTGCCAGCAGCTTAGCACTAGCGGACACCGGGGAGCTGTTTTTT
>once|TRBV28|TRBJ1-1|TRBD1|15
CASRQDREANTEAFF
TGTGCCAGCAGACAGGACAGGGAGGCTAACACTGAAGCTTTCTTT
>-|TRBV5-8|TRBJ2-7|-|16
CASSLAVGATGYEQYF
TGTGCCAGCAGCTTGGCAGTTGGGGCGACGGGCTACGAGCAGTACTTC
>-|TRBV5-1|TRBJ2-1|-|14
CASRNYITHNEQFF
TGCGCCAGCAGAAATTACATAACCCACAATGAGCAGTTCTTC
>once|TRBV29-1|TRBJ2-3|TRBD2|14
CSQLTSGRTDTQYF
TGCAGCCAATTGACTAGCGGGAGAACAGATACGCAGTATTTT
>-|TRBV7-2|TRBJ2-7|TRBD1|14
CASSEGAISYEQYF
TGTGCCAGCAGCGAGGGGGCTATCTCCTACGAGCAGTACTTC
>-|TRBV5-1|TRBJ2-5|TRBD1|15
CASRTFGQVGETQYF
TGCGCCAGCAGAACCTTCGGACAGGTAGGAGAGACCCAGTACTTC
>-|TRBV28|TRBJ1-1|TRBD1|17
CASRKGQGEALGTEAFF
TGTGCCAGCAGGAAAGGACAGGGGGAAGCTTTGGGCACTGAAGCTTTCTTT
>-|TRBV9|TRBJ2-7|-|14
CASSVGQTNYEQYF
TGTGCCAGCAGCGTAGGACAGACCAATTACGAGCAGTACTTC